The TCR beta chain described here comes from a study of T-cell reconstitution after alpha-beta-depleted transplantation in children. The sample holds a few counts of this clonotype. V shed 3 bases and J shed 2 bases, with 13 bases lying between them. CDR1 SGHVS and CDR2 FNYEAQ come from the germline V gene. This CDR3 has 15 residues. Preparing the TCRbeta library involved the use of unique molecular identifiers. TCRdb passed the PCR reads through MiXCR, listing each CDR3 protein once. The table lists around 680,000 distinct CDR3 sequences, approximately 16% of them singletons, with approximately 1% in the top ten.

The rearrangement joins TRBV7-6 to TRBJ1-1; D ambiguous. This TCR was sampled from a human donor who donated a stem cell graft to a child with acute myeloid leukemia. This sample comprised PBMCs from the stem cell graft donor, obtained from the stem cell graft. For the CDR3, the DNA is TGTGCCAGCAGCTTCGGGGAACAAGGTAACACTGAAGCTTTCTTT. It encodes CASSFGEQGNTEAFF.